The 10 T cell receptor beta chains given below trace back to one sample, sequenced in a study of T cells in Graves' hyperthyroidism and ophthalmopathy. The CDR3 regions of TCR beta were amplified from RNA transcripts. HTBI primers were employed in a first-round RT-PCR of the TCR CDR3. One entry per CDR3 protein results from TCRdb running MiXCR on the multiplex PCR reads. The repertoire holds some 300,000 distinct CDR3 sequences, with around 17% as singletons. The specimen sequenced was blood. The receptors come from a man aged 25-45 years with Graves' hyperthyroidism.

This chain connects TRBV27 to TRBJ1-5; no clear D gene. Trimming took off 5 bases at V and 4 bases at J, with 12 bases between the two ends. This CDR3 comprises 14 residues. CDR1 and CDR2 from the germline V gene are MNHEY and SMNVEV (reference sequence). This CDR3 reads CASSRIYDNQPQHF. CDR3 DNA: TGTGCCAGCAGTCGAATATACGATAATCAGCCCCAGCATTTT.

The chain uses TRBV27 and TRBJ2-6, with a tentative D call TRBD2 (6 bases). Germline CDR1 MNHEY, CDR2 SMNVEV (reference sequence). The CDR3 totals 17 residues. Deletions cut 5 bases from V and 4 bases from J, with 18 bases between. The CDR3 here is CASSPPTWDSGANVLTF. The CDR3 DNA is TGTGCCAGCAGTCCGCCCACATGGGACTCCGGGGCCAACGTCCTGACTTTC.

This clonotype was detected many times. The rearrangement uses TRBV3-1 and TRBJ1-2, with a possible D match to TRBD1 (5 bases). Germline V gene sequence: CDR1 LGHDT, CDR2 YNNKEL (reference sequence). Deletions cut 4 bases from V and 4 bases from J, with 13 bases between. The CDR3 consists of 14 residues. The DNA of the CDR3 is TGTGCCAGCAGCCCCTCTAGGGGCTCCTATGGCTACACCTTC. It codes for CASSPSRGSYGYTF.

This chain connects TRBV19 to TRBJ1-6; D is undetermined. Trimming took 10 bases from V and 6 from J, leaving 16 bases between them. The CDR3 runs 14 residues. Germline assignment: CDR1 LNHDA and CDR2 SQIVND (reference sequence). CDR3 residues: CATRMGAGNSPLHF. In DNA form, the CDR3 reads TGTGCCACCCGGATGGGCGCGGGTAATTCACCCCTCCACTTT. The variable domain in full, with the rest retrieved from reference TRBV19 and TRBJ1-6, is DGGITQSPKYLFRKEGQNVTLSCEQNLNHDAMYWYRQDPGQGLRLIYYSQIVNDFQKGDIAEGYSVSREKKESFPLTVTSAQKNPTAFYLCATRMGAGNSPLHFGNGTRLTVT.

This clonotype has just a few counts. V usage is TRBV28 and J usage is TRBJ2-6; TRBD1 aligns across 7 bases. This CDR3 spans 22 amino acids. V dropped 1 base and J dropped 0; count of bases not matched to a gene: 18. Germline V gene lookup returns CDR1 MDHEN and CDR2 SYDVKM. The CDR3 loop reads CASSLSEFVAGGYSSGANVLTF. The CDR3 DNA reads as TGTGCCAGCAGTTTATCAGAATTTGTAGCAGGGGGATATTCCTCTGGGGCCAACGTCCTGACTTTC.

For the CDR3, the DNA is TGTGCCGGCACCTCGGGACTAGCGGGATCCCCCGGGGAGCTGTTTTTT. Its protein product is CAGTSGLAGSPGELFF. This chain links TRBV28 with TRBJ2-2; 13 positions match TRBD2. Per germline, CDR1 MDHEN and CDR2 SYDVKM. V was pared by 11 bases and J by 6 bases, with 12 bases of the junction left unmatched. There are 16 residues in the CDR3. Filled out from reference TRBV28 and TRBJ2-2, the complete variable domain reads DVKVTQSSRYLVKRTGEKVFLECVQDMDHENMFWYRQDPGLGLRLIYFSYDVKMKEKGDIPEGYSVSREKKERFSLILESASTNQTSMYLCAGTSGLAGSPGELFFGEGSRLTVL.

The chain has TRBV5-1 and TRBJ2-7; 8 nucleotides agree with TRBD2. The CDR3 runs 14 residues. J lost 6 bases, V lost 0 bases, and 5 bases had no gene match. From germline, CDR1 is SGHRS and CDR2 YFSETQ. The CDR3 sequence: CASSLASGSREQYF. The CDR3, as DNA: TGCGCCAGCAGCTTGGCAAGCGGGAGCCGCGAGCAGTACTTC. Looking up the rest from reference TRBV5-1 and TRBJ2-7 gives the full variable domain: KAGVTQTPRYLIKTRGQQVTLSCSPISGHRSVSWYQQTPGQGLQFLFEYFSETQRNKGNFPGRFSGRQFSNSRSEMNVSTLELGDSALYLCASSLASGSREQYFGPGTRLTVT.

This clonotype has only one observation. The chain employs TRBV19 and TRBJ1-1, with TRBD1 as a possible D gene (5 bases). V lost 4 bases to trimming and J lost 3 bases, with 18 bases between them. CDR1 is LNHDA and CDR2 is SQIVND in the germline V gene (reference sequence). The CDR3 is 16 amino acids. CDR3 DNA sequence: TGTGCCAGTAGTAAGTTGGGGGGAGAGGGTGACACTGAAGCTTTCTTT. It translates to CASSKLGGEGDTEAFF.

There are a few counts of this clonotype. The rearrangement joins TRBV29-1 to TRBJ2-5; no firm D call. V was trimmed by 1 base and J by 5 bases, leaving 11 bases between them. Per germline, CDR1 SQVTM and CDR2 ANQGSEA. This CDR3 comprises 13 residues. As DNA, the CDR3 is TGCAGCGTTGAAGCCTTTACGGCGGAGACCCAGTACTTC. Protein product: CSVEAFTAETQYF. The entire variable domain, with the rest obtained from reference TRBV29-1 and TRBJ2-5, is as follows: SAVISQKPSRDICQRGTSLTIQCQVDSQVTMMFWYRQQPGQSLTLIATANQGSEATYESGFVIDKFPISRPNLTFSTLTVSNMSPEDSSIYLCSVEAFTAETQYFGPGTRLLVL.

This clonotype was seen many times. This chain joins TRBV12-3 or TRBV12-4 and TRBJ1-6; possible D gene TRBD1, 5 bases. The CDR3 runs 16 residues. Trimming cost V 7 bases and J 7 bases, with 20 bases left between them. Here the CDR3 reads CASTNFGGTGNSPLHF. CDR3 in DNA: TGTGCCAGCACCAACTTTGGGGGGACGGGGAATTCACCCCTCCACTTT.